The rows below give T cell receptor beta chains drawn from one sample of a study of blood T cell repertoires in COVID-19. Method: immunoSEQ multiplex PCR; TCRdb's copy keeps in-frame clones and lacks some. Of about 130,000 clones in the sample, roughly 80% were seen once. Sample: peripheral blood. The receptors stem from a man aged 55 to 70 with acute or convalescent COVID-19. CDR3s include the opening cysteine and the closing phenylalanine or tryptophan.

TRBV6-5 | CASSSLRGNTGELFF
TRBV29-1 | CSVKGGRDMNTEAFF
TRBV6-5 | CASSWGEETQYF
TRBV10-3 | CAISGTSGGAYTGELFF
TRBV19 | CASSISGNGYEQYF
TRBV9 | CASSVEGAEDNSPLHF
TRBV6-5 | CASSYSGGYQPQHF
TRBV5-5 | CASSLDRPKGGYTF
TRBV3-1/TRBV3-2 | CASSRGQNTDTQYF
TRBV5-1 | CASSEEQGAGNTIYF
TRBV24-1 | CATSDPAGANSGANVLTF
TRBV20-1 | CSASGQRGGASGDTQYF
TRBV29-1 | CSVEEGLAGGLDNEQFF
TRBV5-1 | CASSTDRPYYEQYF
TRBV21-1 | CASAQAGGKYEQYF
TRBV2 | CASSKSQGAGTEAFF
TRBV19 | CASNFHTGVNTGELFF
TRBV29-1 | CSVERTGLYGYTF
TRBV5-1 | CASSWTASGRSGNEQFF
TRBV28 | CASSLTPTGTGPQHF
TRBV7-3 | CASSSIEAFF
TRBV5-5 | CASSLVTGEETQYF
TRBV7-9 | CASSLDISTDTQYF
TRBV29-1 | CSVGDTEAFF
TRBV27 | CASSFNFNYGYTF
TRBV5-1 | CASSSGGQGYNSPLHF
TRBV30 | CAWSGSGYQETQYF
TRBV6-1 | CASSEAPGQPTIYGYTF
TRBV7-2 | CASSSSAGGNYEQYF
TRBV5-1 | CASRKTVSSMNTEAFF
TRBV10-3 | CAINRDRNQPQHF
TRBV11-3 | CASSSAGGSTGELFF
TRBV4-1 | CASSQTGDKYGYTF
TRBV12-5 | CASGFGPAGETGELFF
TRBV7-9 | CASSLQSGSGTDTQYF
TRBV5-1 | CASSTSPGTSSYEQYF
TRBV3-1/TRBV3-2 | CASGQGALNYGYTF
TRBV2 | CASSWGTSVSTDTQYF
TRBV19 | CATRDKLSEQFF
TRBV24-1 | CATSESGTGLYQPQHF
TRBV11-2 | CASSLGDRNYGYTF
TRBV7-8 | CASSLVTGGTDTQYF
TRBV5-1 | CASGLAGGPREQYF
TRBV20-1 | CSAAAGETQYF
TRBV5-1 | CASSFTRDSSYEQYF
TRBV5-1 | CASSLDRVTGNTIYF
TRBV6-1 | CASSDFRLDSQETQYF